The clone carrying this TCR beta chain was recorded only once. This record comes from a study of siplizumab effects on memory and regulatory T cells. Only in-frame clones appear in the TCRdb table, and some are missing; sequencing was by immunoSEQ multiplex PCR. The sample contains 90,000 to 140,000 clones, about 93% of which appear only once. The CDR3 spans 15 residues. V was pared by 2 bases and J by 4 bases, with 16 bases between. Germline values: CDR1 SGHDT, CDR2 YYEEEE. The genes are TRBV5-6 and TRBJ2-7, with D tentatively TRBD2 (5 bases). This clonotype originated in a human donor in good health. The source material was CD4+ T cells sorted from blood. DNA for the CDR3: TGTGCCAGCAGCTTAGAGCGGACGGCCAATTACGAGCAGTACTTC. Its protein is CASSLERTANYEQYF.